Shown below are 27 T cell receptor beta chains from a single sample sequenced in a study of T cell clones after liver transplantation. Sequenced by immunoSEQ multiplex PCR; TCRdb stores in-frame clones only, minus some. Among tens of thousands of clones listed, about nine tenths were seen once. The source material was CD4+ T cells from blood, sampled before liver transplant. The receptor set was obtained from a human donor who received a liver transplant.

This clone was observed a single time. This chain connects TRBV2 to TRBJ1-2; D ambiguous. This CDR3 spans 14 amino acids. Trimming removed 2 bases at V and 0 bases at J, with 7 bases between. CDR1 is SNHLY, CDR2 FYNNEI, per germline. The CDR3 spells CASSEQATNYGYTF. For the CDR3, the DNA is TGTGCCAGCAGTGAACAGGCAACTAACTATGGCTACACCTTC.

The V gene is TRBV15, the J gene TRBJ2-7; 7 nucleotides line up with TRBD1. The V segment lost 4 bases and the J segment 5 bases; nucleotides outside the gene matches: 11. CDR1 and CDR2 from the germline V gene are LNHNV and YYDKDF (reference sequence). This CDR3 region has 15 residues. Written as DNA, the CDR3 is TGTGCCACCAGCACACAAACAGGGGTCTTGGACGAGCAGTACTTC. Protein sequence: CATSTQTGVLDEQYF.

To note about this clone: This specimen includes other DNA sequences encoding the same CDR3. The V gene is TRBV6-1, the J gene TRBJ1-2, with D unclear. CDR1 MNHNS and CDR2 SASEGT come from the germline V gene. V lost 1 base and J lost 4, with 7 bases in between. The CDR3 is 13 residues long. CDR3 sequence reads: CASSEGGFYGYTF. The CDR3 DNA sequence: TGTGCCAGCAGTGAAGGGGGTTTCTATGGCTACACCTTC.

The chain recombines TRBV10-3 with TRBJ2-1, with 11 bases matching TRBD2. The CDR3 contains 14 residues. Per germline, CDR1 ENHRY and CDR2 SYGVKD. V lost 4 bases and J lost 8; bases outside the gene matches: 4. The CDR3 sequence: CAISVAGGLDEQFF. For the CDR3, the DNA is TGTGCCATCAGTGTAGCGGGAGGGTTGGATGAGCAGTTCTTC.

This clone was recorded once. This chain connects TRBV20-1 to TRBJ1-3; D gene ambiguous. The V end was cut by 7 bases, the J end by 3 bases, with 7 bases between. This CDR3 is 11 amino acids long. Germline CDR1 is DFQATT and CDR2 is SNEGSKA (reference sequence). The CDR3 sequence: CSVPVGNTIYF. The CDR3, as DNA: TGCAGTGTCCCGGTTGGAAACACCATATATTTT.

The chain has TRBV18 and TRBJ1-1, with TRBD1 as a possible D gene (5 bases). Germline V CDR1 and CDR2: KGHSH, LQKENI. The CDR3 is made up of 14 amino acids. The V and J ends lost 1 base and 5 bases respectively, with 11 bases between them. CDR3 sequence (DNA): TGTGCCAGCTCACCACGATCAGGGAGGACTGAAGCTTTCTTT. This encodes CASSPRSGRTEAFF.

The V and J genes are TRBV5-1 and TRBJ2-5, with 13 bases identical to TRBD2. Germline lookup yields CDR1 SGHRS and CDR2 YFSETQ. The J segment lost 5 bases and the V segment lost 0 bases, leaving 7 bases of the junction unmatched. This CDR3 region has 17 residues. The CDR3 sequence: CASSLGTSGRAGETQYF. CDR3 DNA sequence: TGCGCCAGCAGCTTGGGCACTAGCGGGAGGGCCGGGGAGACCCAGTACTTC.

The chain links TRBV2 to TRBJ2-4, with D possibly being TRBD2 (5 bases). Germline lookup yields CDR1 SNHLY and CDR2 FYNNEI. Trimming took 2 bases from V and 8 from J, leaving 10 bases between them. The CDR3 loop spans 13 amino acids. CDR3 protein: CASSEKEGDIQYF. In DNA form, the CDR3 reads TGTGCCAGCAGTGAAAAAGAGGGTGACATTCAGTACTTC.

The chain uses TRBV7-8 and TRBJ2-1, with D possibly TRBD2 on 5 matching bases. CDR1 and CDR2 from the germline V gene are SGHVS and FQNEAQ. This CDR3 comprises 15 residues. V lost 3 bases, J lost 0 bases, and 9 bases lay in between. The chain's CDR3 is CASSLDLSSYNEQFF. The CDR3 DNA reads as TGTGCCAGCAGCTTGGACTTGAGCTCCTACAATGAGCAGTTCTTC.

This clone is a singleton in its sample. The chain is built from TRBV5-1 and TRBJ2-7; 12 bases are a match to TRBD2. The V gene's germline CDR1 is SGHRS and CDR2 YFSETQ. This CDR3 comprises 15 residues. J was trimmed by 5 bases and V by 4 bases; bases with no gene match: 7. The CDR3 here is CASSPTSGRPNEQYF. The CDR3 DNA reads TGCGCCAGCAGCCCCACTAGCGGGAGGCCCAACGAGCAGTACTTC.

This chain connects TRBV29-1 to TRBJ2-5; 11 bases map to TRBD1. J was trimmed by 5 bases and V by 1 base; bases with no gene match: 6. CDR3 length: 15 residues. Germline CDR1 SQVTM, CDR2 ANQGSEA. The CDR3 nucleotides are TGCAGCGTTGAAGGGACAGGGGGCTGGGTCGAGACCCAGTACTTC. Translated, it gives CSVEGTGGWVETQYF.

Here the CDR3 DNA reads TGTGCCAGCAGTCAAGGCTCCTACGAGCAGTACTTC. Translation: CASSQGSYEQYF. The gene calls are TRBV6-5 and TRBJ2-7; D call uncertain. Trimming left V 5 bases short and J 0 bases short, with 5 bases between. CDR3 length: 12 amino acids. In germline, CDR1 is MNHEY, CDR2 SVGAGI.

J is TRBJ2-1 and V is TRBV7-8; 8 bases agree with TRBD2. This CDR3 is built from 16 residues. The germline CDR1 and CDR2 sequences are SGHVS and FQNEAQ. The junction had 11 bases not matched to a gene; V was cut back by 5 bases and J by 5 bases. CDR3 bases: TGTGCCAGCAGCCTTATGACGGGAGGGAGAGACAATGAGCAGTTCTTC. This codes for CASSLMTGGRDNEQFF.

This clone was counted a single time. The chain combines TRBV11-2 with TRBJ1-2; TRBD1 is a possible D gene (6 bases). The CDR3 extends over 15 amino acids. The V gene lost 0 bases and the J gene lost 4 bases, with 12 bases spanning the gap. Germline V gene data show CDR1 as SGHAT and CDR2 as FQNNGV. The CDR3 region is CASSLDIRGTYGYTF. CDR3 sequence (DNA): TGTGCCAGCAGCTTAGATATCAGGGGTACCTATGGCTACACCTTC.

The gene calls are TRBV18 and TRBJ2-3, with 8 bases identical to TRBD2. Germline V gene data show CDR1 as KGHSH and CDR2 as LQKENI. This CDR3 is built from 14 residues. V shed 3 bases and J 1 base; nucleotides not matched to a gene: 0. The CDR3 protein is CASSPTSGTDTQYF. As DNA, the CDR3 is TGTGCCAGCTCACCGACTAGCGGCACAGATACGCAGTATTTT.

This chain links TRBV5-1 with TRBJ1-1; D gene unclear. Trimming removed 4 bases from V and 3 bases from J, with 13 bases in between. CDR3 length: 14 residues. Germline lookup yields CDR1 SGHRS and CDR2 YFSETQ. The CDR3, as DNA: TGCGCCAGCAGCCAAATAAACAGCGACACTGAAGCTTTCTTT. Its translation: CASSQINSDTEAFF.

This rearrangement joins TRBV29-1 to TRBJ2-7, with 11 bases matching TRBD2. V gave up 7 bases and J gave up 0 bases; unmatched junction bases: 2. The CDR3 spans 13 residues. CDR1 is SQVTM and CDR2 is ANQGSEA in the germline V gene. CDR3 coding DNA: TGCAGCGCTACTAGCGGGAGCTCCTACGAGCAGTACTTC. Its translation is CSATSGSSYEQYF.

This chain connects TRBV28 to TRBJ2-7, with 11 bases lining up with TRBD1. This CDR3 comprises 16 residues. CDR1 and CDR2 from the germline V gene are MDHEN and SYDVKM. V shed 6 bases and J 3 bases; nucleotides not matched to a gene: 10. DNA of the CDR3: TGTGCCAGCAGATCACCGGACAGGGGGCTGAGCTACGAGCAGTACTTC. Protein product: CASRSPDRGLSYEQYF. Filled out from reference TRBV28 and TRBJ2-7, the complete variable domain reads DVKVTQSSRYLVKRTGEKVFLECVQDMDHENMFWYRQDPGLGLRLIYFSYDVKMKEKGDIPEGYSVSREKKERFSLILESASTNQTSMYLCASRSPDRGLSYEQYFGPGTRLTVT.

The chain uses TRBV11-2 and TRBJ2-1; D is possibly TRBD2 (5 bases). V dropped 0 bases and J dropped 8 bases, with 14 bases sitting between them. The CDR3 totals 15 residues. Germline loops: CDR1 SGHAT, CDR2 FQNNGV. The CDR3 DNA reads TGTGCCAGCAGCTTAGAACGGGCTAGCTTCTATGAGCAGTTCTTC. It is translated as CASSLERASFYEQFF.

The chain uses TRBV5-5 and TRBJ2-5; D may be TRBD2 (5 bases). CDR3 length equals 15 residues. The V gene lost 4 bases and the J gene lost 3 bases, with 16 bases spanning the gap. Germline CDR1 is SGHKS and CDR2 is YYEKEE (reference sequence). The CDR3 nucleotides are TGTGCCAGCAGCCCCCGTCCGGGAAGAGAAGAGACCCAGTACTTC. Translated, it gives CASSPRPGREETQYF.

The V gene is TRBV28, the J gene TRBJ2-3; D unclear. With 5 bases removed from V and 1 base from J, the gap between germline ends came to 16 bases. Germline assignment: CDR1 MDHEN and CDR2 SYDVKM. The CDR3 is 16 residues long. The CDR3: CASSLTFRARTDTQYF. The CDR3 DNA sequence: TGTGCCAGCAGTCTGACCTTCCGGGCCCGCACAGATACGCAGTATTTT.

V and J are TRBV7-3 and TRBJ1-1; D is possibly TRBD1 (6 bases). This CDR3 spans 13 amino acids. V lost 3 bases to trimming and J lost 1 base, with 6 bases between them. Germline V gene lookup returns CDR1 SGHTA and CDR2 FQGTGA. The chain's CDR3 is CASSLTGNTEAFF. CDR3 DNA sequence: TGTGCCAGCAGCTTGACAGGGAACACTGAAGCTTTCTTT.

V is TRBV5-1 and J is TRBJ1-1, with D possibly TRBD1 on 5 matching bases. This CDR3 contains 14 residues. V lost 4 bases to trimming and J lost 1 base, with 11 bases between them. Germline values: CDR1 SGHRS, CDR2 YFSETQ. DNA for the CDR3: TGCGCCAGCAGCATAACGGGACGGAACACTGAAGCTTTCTTT. This translates into CASSITGRNTEAFF.

This sequence joins TRBV5-1 and TRBJ1-1; 7 positions match TRBD1. The CDR3 extends over 15 amino acids. Germline loops: CDR1 SGHRS, CDR2 YFSETQ. Trimming at V came to 9 bases and at J to 6 bases, leaving 17 bases not matched to a gene. As DNA, the CDR3 is TGCGCCACGAGGGGGACAGCTGGTTACGATGCTGAAGCTTTCTTT. This sequence encodes CATRGTAGYDAEAFF.

The chain links TRBV7-3 to TRBJ1-1; a weak D match, TRBD1 (5 bases). The CDR3 has 13 residues. Germline V gives CDR1 SGHTA, CDR2 FQGTGA. V was pared by 6 bases and J by 5 bases, with 13 bases between. The CDR3 DNA reads TGTGCCAGCAGTCGACAGCTCAGGACTGAAGCTTTCTTT. It translates to CASSRQLRTEAFF. The full variable domain, its missing parts supplied by reference TRBV7-3 and TRBJ1-1, is GAGVSQTPSNKVTEKGKYVELRCDPISGHTALYWYRQSLGQGPEFLIYFQGTGAADDSGLPNDRFFAVRPEGSVSTLKIQRTERGDSAVYLCASSRQLRTEAFFGQGTRLTVV.

The gene calls are TRBV6-1 and TRBJ2-1; 11 nucleotides align to TRBD1. Trimming took 9 bases from V and 4 from J; bases not matched to a gene: 8. This CDR3 has 15 amino acids. Germline-derived CDR1 and CDR2 are MNHNS and SASEGT. CDR3 loop: CASSTGQGGYNEQFF. CDR3 sequence (DNA): TGTGCCAGTTCGACGGGACAGGGGGGATACAATGAGCAGTTCTTC.

The chain uses TRBV27 and TRBJ2-7; no definite D call. Per the germline V gene, CDR1 is MNHEY and CDR2 is SMNVEV (reference sequence). This CDR3 is 15 amino acids long. V lost 3 bases, J lost 5 bases, and 17 bases lay in between. The CDR3 region has the DNA TGTGCCAGCAGTTTCCAAGGTACCGGGCGACACGAGCAGTACTTC. It translates to CASSFQGTGRHEQYF.